This T cell receptor beta chain was retrieved from a study of early T cells in non-severe SARS-CoV-2 infection. Study-wide background: Bulk RNA isolated from unsorted whole blood underwent sequencing; chains were not paired. Findings and caveats of the study: VDJdb matching, biased toward anti-spike CD8 responses, missed private and CD4 specificities.

V was pared by 8 bases and J by 7 bases, with 15 bases between. CDR1 is MNHNY, CDR2 SVGAGI, per germline (reference sequence). This CDR3 is 12 amino acids long. Unique molecular identifiers tagged individual cDNA molecules. TCRdb independently ran MiXCR on the 5' RACE reads; one entry per CDR3 protein. The sample includes tens of thousands of distinct CDR3 sequences, around 13% of them seen just once. About this clonotype itself: The antigen remains undetermined.

The receptor's source is an adult who was a healthcare worker with PCR-confirmed SARS-CoV-2 infection or an uninfected control (not recorded which). The chain recombines TRBV6-6 with TRBJ2-7; no clear D. Sequencing was performed on whole blood. The CDR3 sequence is CASGRAEGEQYF. Written as DNA, the CDR3 is TGTGCCAGCGGTCGGGCTGAAGGGGAGCAGTACTTC.